The rows below give T cell receptor beta chains drawn from one sample of a study of blood T cell repertoires in COVID-19. TCRdb's table, derived via immunoSEQ multiplex PCR, lists solely in-frame clones and lacks some. The sample comprises roughly 97,000 clones, 75% to 90% of which are singletons, and roughly 29% rests with the top ten. The sample was peripheral blood. These receptors all come from a man aged 55 to 70 with acute or convalescent COVID-19. Both conserved end residues are part of each CDR3. The order of the fields is V gene, J gene, D gene, clone size, CDR3 length, CDR3 protein, CDR3 DNA. A D gene is named only where the DNA matches it firmly. Where a row states a size, it is once, few, many or the class of an expanded clone; other rows omit it.

TRBV5-1,TRBJ2-1,TRBD2,.,16,CASSLVAGTSYNEQFF,TGCGCCAGCAGCTTGGTCGCCGGGACTAGTTACAATGAGCAGTTCTTC
TRBV3-1/TRBV3-2,TRBJ2-3,TRBD2,.,17,CASSRTAAGGGTDTQYF,TGTGCCAGCAGCAGAACCGCGGCGGGAGGTGGCACAGATACGCAGTATTTT
TRBV4-1,TRBJ1-2,.,.,15,CAGRPREGTNYGYTF,TGCGCCGGAAGACCCCGGGAGGGCACTAACTATGGCTACACCTTC
TRBV28,TRBJ1-2,TRBD1,.,17,CASTSDQGARPFYGYTF,TGTGCCAGCACCTCTGATCAGGGGGCGAGACCTTTCTATGGCTACACCTTC
TRBV3-1/TRBV3-2,TRBJ1-1,.,.,17,CASSQDREGPMNTEAFF,TGTGCCAGCAGCCAAGATAGGGAGGGGCCCATGAACACTGAAGCTTTCTTT
TRBV28,TRBJ2-5,.,.,13,CASSSTGLETQYF,TGTGCCAGCAGTTCGACTGGCCTGGAGACCCAGTACTTC
TRBV3-1/TRBV3-2,TRBJ2-2,TRBD2,.,17,CASSQDYGREGTGELFF,TGTGCCAGCAGCCAAGATTATGGCAGGGAGGGTACCGGGGAGCTGTTTTTT
TRBV3-1/TRBV3-2,TRBJ1-1,.,few,12,CASGGGWTEAFF,TGTGCCAGCGGGGGAGGGTGGACTGAAGCTTTCTTT
TRBV19,TRBJ1-5,TRBD1,.,18,CASSMGQGREYGNQPQHF,TGTGCCAGTAGCATGGGACAGGGGAGAGAATATGGAAATCAGCCCCAGCATTTT
TRBV9,TRBJ2-3,TRBD1,.,15,CASSIGQASTDTQYF,TGTGCCAGCAGCATAGGACAGGCGAGCACAGATACGCAGTATTTT
TRBV11-2,TRBJ2-1,TRBD2,.,16,CASSLGGLAGTDEQFF,TGTGCCAGCAGCTTAGGGGGACTAGCGGGAACGGATGAGCAGTTCTTC
TRBV14,TRBJ2-7,TRBD2,.,16,CASSPTGGRSSREQYF,TGTGCCAGCAGCCCTACAGGCGGGAGGTCGTCGCGCGAGCAGTACTTC
TRBV11-2,TRBJ1-3,.,.,15,CASSDTVDSGNTIYF,TGTGCCAGCAGCGACACAGTCGACTCTGGAAACACCATATATTTT
TRBV4-3,TRBJ1-5,TRBD1,.,15,CASSQGQGAGQPQHF,TGCGCCAGCAGCCAAGGACAGGGGGCAGGGCAGCCCCAGCATTTT
TRBV28,TRBJ1-6,.,.,12,CASSSRSSPLHF,TGTGCCAGCAGCTCCCGGTCTTCACCCCTCCACTTT
TRBV2,TRBJ2-3,.,.,16,CASSAKIQVGTDTQYF,TGTGCCAGCAGTGCTAAAATCCAGGTCGGCACAGATACGCAGTATTTT
TRBV10-1,TRBJ2-1,TRBD2,.,13,CASSPGLYNEQFF,TGCGCCAGCTCCCCGGGACTATACAATGAGCAGTTCTTC
TRBV29-1,TRBJ1-2,TRBD1,.,13,CSVGTGSNYGYTF,TGCAGCGTTGGGACAGGGTCAAACTATGGCTACACCTTC
TRBV5-6,TRBJ1-1,.,.,12,CASSLWGLEAFF,TGTGCCAGCAGCTTGTGGGGGCTTGAAGCTTTCTTT
TRBV18,TRBJ2-5,.,.,14,CASSPPVGEETQYF,TGTGCCAGCTCACCACCTGTAGGGGAAGAGACCCAGTACTTC
TRBV5-1,TRBJ1-6,TRBD1,.,15,CASSDIQGGNSPLHF,TGCGCCAGCAGCGACATTCAGGGGGGTAATTCACCCCTCCACTTT
TRBV5-4,TRBJ2-2,TRBD2,.,17,CASSGTSGNWGTGELFF,TGTGCCAGTAGCGGGACTAGCGGGAATTGGGGAACCGGGGAGCTGTTTTTT
TRBV11-2,TRBJ1-2,TRBD1,.,15,CASSLRTGEDYGYTF,TGTGCCAGCAGCTTAAGGACAGGGGAGGACTATGGCTACACCTTC
TRBV5-4,TRBJ2-2,TRBD2,.,18,CASSSGTSGRSSTGELFF,TGTGCCAGCAGCTCCGGGACTAGCGGGAGATCGAGCACCGGGGAGCTGTTTTTT
TRBV12-5,TRBJ2-7,TRBD1,.,14,CASGLGTGGREQYF,TGTGCTAGTGGTTTGGGGACAGGGGGCCGGGAGCAGTACTTC
TRBV11-3,TRBJ1-4,.,.,14,CASSSTATNEKLFF,TGTGCCAGCAGCAGCACAGCAACTAATGAAAAACTGTTTTTT
TRBV28,TRBJ1-2,TRBD1,once,14,CASSSGGQGYGYTF,TGTGCCAGCAGTTCGGGGGGACAGGGCTATGGCTACACCTTC
TRBV7-6,TRBJ2-3,TRBD2,.,15,CASSPSGTYGDTQYF,TGTGCCAGCAGCCCTAGCGGGACTTACGGAGATACGCAGTATTTT
TRBV30,TRBJ2-1,.,.,18,CAWSVQGWRQSSYNEQFF,TGTGCCTGGAGTGTACAGGGCTGGCGGCAGAGCTCCTACAATGAGCAGTTCTTC
TRBV5-1,TRBJ1-2,TRBD1,.,14,CASSPDRGPYGYTF,TGCGCCAGCAGCCCGGACAGGGGGCCGTATGGCTACACCTTC
TRBV5-6,TRBJ1-5,TRBD1,.,15,CASSPSGGVNQPQHF,TGTGCCAGCAGCCCCTCAGGGGGCGTCAATCAGCCCCAGCATTTT
TRBV7-2,TRBJ2-5,.,.,15,CASSFRGQGQETQYF,TGTGCCAGCAGCTTCCGGGGACAAGGCCAAGAGACCCAGTACTTC
TRBV19,TRBJ1-2,.,.,15,CASSIPGQPSHGYTF,TGTGCCAGTAGTATCCCGGGACAACCTTCCCATGGCTACACCTTC
TRBV10-2,TRBJ2-1,TRBD2,.,21,CASSEGWASGRAEGSYNEQFF,TGCGCCAGCAGTGAAGGGTGGGCTAGCGGGAGGGCCGAGGGCTCCTACAATGAGCAGTTCTTC
TRBV5-1,TRBJ2-2,.,.,15,CASSLWDTSTGELFF,TGCGCCAGCAGCTTGTGGGACACCAGCACCGGGGAGCTGTTTTTT
TRBV11-3,TRBJ2-1,TRBD1,once,16,CASSSRQGETYNEQFF,TGTGCCAGCAGCTCTCGGCAGGGGGAAACCTACAATGAGCAGTTCTTC
TRBV29-1,TRBJ1-1,.,.,12,CSVARDNTEAFF,TGCAGCGTGGCCAGGGATAACACTGAAGCTTTCTTT
TRBV7-2,TRBJ1-5,.,.,14,CASSQPGGNQPQHF,TGTGCCAGCAGCCAACCAGGGGGCAATCAGCCCCAGCATTTT
TRBV9,TRBJ2-3,.,.,14,CASSVKWGLDTQYF,TGTGCCAGCAGCGTTAAGTGGGGCCTGGATACGCAGTATTTT
TRBV5-1,TRBJ1-1,TRBD1,.,11,CASSLPGQLYF,TGCGCCAGCAGCTTGCCGGGACAGCTCTATTTT
TRBV27,TRBJ1-1,.,.,15,CASSLSRLAGTEAFF,TGTGCCAGCAGTTTAAGCCGACTGGCCGGCACTGAAGCTTTCTTT